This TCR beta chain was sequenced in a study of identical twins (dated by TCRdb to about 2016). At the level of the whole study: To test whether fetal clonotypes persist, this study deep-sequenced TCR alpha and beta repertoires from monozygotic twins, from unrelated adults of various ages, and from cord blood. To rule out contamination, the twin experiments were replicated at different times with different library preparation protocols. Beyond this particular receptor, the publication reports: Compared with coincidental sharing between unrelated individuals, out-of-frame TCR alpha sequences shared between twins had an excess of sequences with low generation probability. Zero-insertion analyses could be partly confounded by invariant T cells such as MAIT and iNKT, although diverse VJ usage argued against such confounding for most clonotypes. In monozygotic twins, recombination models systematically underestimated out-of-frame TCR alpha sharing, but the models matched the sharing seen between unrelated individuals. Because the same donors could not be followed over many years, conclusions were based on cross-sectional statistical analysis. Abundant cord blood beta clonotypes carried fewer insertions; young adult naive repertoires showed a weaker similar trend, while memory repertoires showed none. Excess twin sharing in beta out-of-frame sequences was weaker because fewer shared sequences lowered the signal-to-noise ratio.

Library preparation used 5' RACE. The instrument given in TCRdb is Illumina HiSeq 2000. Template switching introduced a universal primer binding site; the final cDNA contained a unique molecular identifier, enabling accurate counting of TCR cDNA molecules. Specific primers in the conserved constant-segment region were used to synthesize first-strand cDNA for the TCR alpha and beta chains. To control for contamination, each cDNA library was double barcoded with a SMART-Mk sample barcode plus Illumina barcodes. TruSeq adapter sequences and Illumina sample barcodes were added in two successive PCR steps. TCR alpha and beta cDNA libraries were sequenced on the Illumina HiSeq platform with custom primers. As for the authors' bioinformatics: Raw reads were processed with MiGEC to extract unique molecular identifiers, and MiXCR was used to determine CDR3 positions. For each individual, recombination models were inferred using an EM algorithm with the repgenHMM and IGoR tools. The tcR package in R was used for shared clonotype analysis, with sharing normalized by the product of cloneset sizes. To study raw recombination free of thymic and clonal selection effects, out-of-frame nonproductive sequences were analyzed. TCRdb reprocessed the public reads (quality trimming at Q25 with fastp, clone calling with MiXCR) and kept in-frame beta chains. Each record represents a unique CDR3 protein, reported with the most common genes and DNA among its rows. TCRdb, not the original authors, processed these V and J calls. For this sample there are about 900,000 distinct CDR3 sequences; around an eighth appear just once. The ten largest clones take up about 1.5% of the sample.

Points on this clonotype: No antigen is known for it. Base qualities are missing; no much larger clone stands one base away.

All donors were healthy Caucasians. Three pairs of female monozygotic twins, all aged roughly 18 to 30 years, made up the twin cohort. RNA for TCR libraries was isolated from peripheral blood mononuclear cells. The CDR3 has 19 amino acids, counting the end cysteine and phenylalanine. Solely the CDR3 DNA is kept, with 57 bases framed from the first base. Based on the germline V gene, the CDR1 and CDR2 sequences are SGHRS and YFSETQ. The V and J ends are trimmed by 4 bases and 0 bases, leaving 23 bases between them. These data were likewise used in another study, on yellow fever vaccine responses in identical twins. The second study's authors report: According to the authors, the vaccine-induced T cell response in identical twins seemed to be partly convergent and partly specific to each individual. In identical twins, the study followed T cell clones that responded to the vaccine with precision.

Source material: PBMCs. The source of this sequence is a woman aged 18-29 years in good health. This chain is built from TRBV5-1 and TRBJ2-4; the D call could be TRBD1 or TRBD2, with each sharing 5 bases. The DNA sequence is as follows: TGCGCCAGCAGCAGGGACGTGGGTAGAGCGAATCTAGCCAAAAACATTCAGTACTTC. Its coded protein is CASSRDVGRANLAKNIQYF.